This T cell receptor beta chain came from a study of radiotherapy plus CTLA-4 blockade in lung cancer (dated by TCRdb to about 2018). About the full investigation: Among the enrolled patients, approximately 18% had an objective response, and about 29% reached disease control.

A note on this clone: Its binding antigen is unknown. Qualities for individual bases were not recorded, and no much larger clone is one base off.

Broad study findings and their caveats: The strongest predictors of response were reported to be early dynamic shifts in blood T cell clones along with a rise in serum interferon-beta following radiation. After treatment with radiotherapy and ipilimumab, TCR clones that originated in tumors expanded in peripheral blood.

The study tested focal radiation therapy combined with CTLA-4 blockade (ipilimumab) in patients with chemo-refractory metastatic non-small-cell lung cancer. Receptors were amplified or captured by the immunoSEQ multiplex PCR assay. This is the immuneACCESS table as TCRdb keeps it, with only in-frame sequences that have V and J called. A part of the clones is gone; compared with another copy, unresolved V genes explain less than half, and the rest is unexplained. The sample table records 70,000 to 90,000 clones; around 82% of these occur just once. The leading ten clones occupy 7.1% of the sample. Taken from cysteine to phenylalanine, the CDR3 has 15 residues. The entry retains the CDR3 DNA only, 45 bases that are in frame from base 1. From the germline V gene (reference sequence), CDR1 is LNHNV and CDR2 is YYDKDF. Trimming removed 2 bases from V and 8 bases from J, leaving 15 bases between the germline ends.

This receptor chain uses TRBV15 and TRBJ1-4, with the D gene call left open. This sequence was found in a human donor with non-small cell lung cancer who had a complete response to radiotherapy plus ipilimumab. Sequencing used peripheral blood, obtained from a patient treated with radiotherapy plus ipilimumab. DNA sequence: TGTGCCACCAGCAGATCGAACGAGTATCGCGAAAAACTGTTTTTT. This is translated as CATSRSNEYREKLFF.